One sample yielded the 16 T cell receptor beta chains listed below, sequenced in a study of cytomegalovirus exposure and HLA in healthy donors. PCR employed 60 Vbeta and 13 Jbeta primers. Assay: immunoSEQ multiplex PCR; the TCRdb copy retains only in-frame clones and omits some. The sample contains approximately 100,000 clones, 71% of which appear only once. The sequencing input was PBMCs. The source of these receptors is a female donor in good health and CMV-seronegative.

The chain is built from TRBV6-1 and TRBJ1-1, with TRBD1 as a possible D gene (5 bases). CDR3 length: 14 residues. Germline assignment: CDR1 MNHNS and CDR2 SASEGT. Trimming removed 7 bases from V and 4 bases from J, with 16 bases in between. The DNA of the CDR3 is TGTGCCAGCACCCGGGAGGGGTTTGTCACTGAAGCTTTCTTT. Translated, it gives CASTREGFVTEAFF.

The rearrangement joins TRBV6-1 to TRBJ2-7; D perhaps matches TRBD2 (5 bases). The CDR3 is 15 amino acids. Trimming cost V 5 bases and J 0 bases, with 14 bases left between them. The germline CDR1 and CDR2 sequences are MNHNS and SASEGT. CDR3 sequence reads: CASSLDWRSSYEQYF. The CDR3, as DNA: TGTGCCAGCAGTCTCGACTGGAGGAGCTCCTACGAGCAGTACTTC.

The CDR3 here is CASSLGPPGPLYEQYF. The CDR3 region has the DNA TGTGCCAGCAGCTTAGGGCCCCCAGGGCCCCTCTACGAGCAGTACTTC. This chain links TRBV7-2 with TRBJ2-7; a weak D match, TRBD1 (5 bases). Per the germline V gene, CDR1 is SGHTA and CDR2 is FQGNSA. CDR3 length: 16 residues. V lost 1 base to trimming and J lost 3 bases, with 16 bases between them.

The chain uses TRBV4-3 and TRBJ2-1, with 10 bases matching TRBD2. The V gene end was trimmed by 7 bases and the J gene end by 10 bases; junction bases not matched to a gene: 13. The CDR3 has 15 residues. Germline CDR1 reads LGHNA; CDR2 reads YSLEER. This CDR3 is CASTARSGREDEQFF. CDR3 coding DNA: TGCGCCAGCACCGCGAGAAGCGGGAGGGAAGACGAGCAGTTCTTC.

The chain employs TRBV7-3 and TRBJ2-7; TRBD1 matches 7 bases. The CDR3 covers 16 residues. V lost 0 bases and J lost 2; bases outside the gene matches: 7. Germline values: CDR1 SGHTA, CDR2 FQGTGA. The CDR3: CASSLTGGAVPYEQYF. CDR3 DNA sequence: TGTGCCAGCAGCTTAACAGGGGGCGCGGTGCCCTACGAGCAGTACTTC.

The chain joins TRBV5-8 to TRBJ2-3, with 8 bases matching TRBD2. The CDR3 length is 16 residues. V gave up 0 bases and J gave up 4 bases; unmatched junction bases: 7. Germline V lookup: CDR1 SGHTS, CDR2 YDEGEE. The CDR3 sequence is CASSLVSGSSSDTQYF. The CDR3 coding sequence is TGTGCCAGCAGCTTGGTCAGCGGGAGTAGCTCAGATACGCAGTATTTT. Using reference TRBV5-8 and TRBJ2-3 for the parts outside the CDR3, the full variable domain is EAGVTQSPTHLIKTRGQQATLRCSPISGHTSVYWYQQALGLGLQFLLWYDEGEERNRGNFPPRFSGRQFPNYSSELNVNALELEDSALYLCASSLVSGSSSDTQYFGPGTRLTVL.

This clone was seen a few times. The chain has TRBV2 and TRBJ2-1; weak D call: TRBD1 (5 bases). V lost 2 bases, J lost 0 bases, and 17 bases lay in between. The germline CDR1 and CDR2 sequences are SNHLY and FYNNEI. The length of the CDR3 is 18 residues. This CDR3 reads CASSERGLDQSSYNEQFF. The CDR3 DNA sequence: TGTGCCAGCAGTGAAAGGGGTTTAGACCAAAGCTCCTACAATGAGCAGTTCTTC.

In its sample, this clone ranks as medium-sized. In the same sample, other DNA sequences code for this CDR3. The J gene is TRBJ2-3, the V gene TRBV5-5; tentative D call: TRBD2 (5 bases). Trimming took off 4 bases at V and 0 bases at J, with 15 bases between the two ends. Germline lookup yields CDR1 SGHKS and CDR2 YYEKEE (reference sequence). The CDR3 has 16 residues. This chain's CDR3 is CASSVYRGPSTDTQYF. CDR3 nucleotide sequence: TGTGCCAGCAGCGTTTATAGAGGGCCTAGCACAGATACGCAGTATTTT.

The rearrangement links TRBV6-6 to TRBJ1-3, with D tentatively TRBD1 (6 bases). The length of the CDR3 is 16 residues. V was cut by 3 bases and J by 0 bases, with 12 bases left in between. Germline assignment: CDR1 MNHNY and CDR2 SVGAGI (reference sequence). CDR3 DNA: TGTGCCAGCAGTTATCCGACAGGAATCTCTGGAAACACCATATATTTT. Translated, it gives CASSYPTGISGNTIYF.

There are a few counts of this clone. V gene TRBV5-5 combines with J gene TRBJ2-3, with a tentative D call TRBD2 (5 bases). Between the trimmed V and J ends, which lost 2 bases and 1 base, there was a span of 14 bases. This CDR3 has 16 amino acids. Germline V CDR1 and CDR2: SGHKS, YYEKEE (reference sequence). Written as DNA, the CDR3 is TGTGCCAGCAGCTTACTTGGCGGGCCAGGCACAGATACGCAGTATTTT. This encodes CASSLLGGPGTDTQYF.

The chain joins TRBV7-9 to TRBJ1-2; D is unresolved. CDR1 SEHNR and CDR2 FQNEAQ come from the germline V gene (reference sequence). Deletions cut 4 bases from V and 8 bases from J, with 11 bases between. The CDR3 has 12 residues. The CDR3 is CASSSAQRGYTF. As DNA, the CDR3 is TGTGCCAGCAGCTCAGCACAGAGAGGCTACACCTTC. The whole variable domain, filled in from reference TRBV7-9 and TRBJ1-2, reads DTGVSQNPRHKITKRGQNVTFRCDPISEHNRLYWYRQTLGQGPEFLTYFQNEAQLEKSRLLSDRFSAERPKGSFSTLEIQRTEQGDSAMYLCASSSAQRGYTFGSGTRLTVV.

The chain is built from TRBV4-1 and TRBJ2-1, with D perhaps matching TRBD2 (6 bases). The CDR3 totals 13 residues. The V end was cut by 4 bases, the J end by 6 bases, with 10 bases between. Germline assignment: CDR1 MGHRA and CDR2 YSYEKL. CDR3 DNA sequence: TGCGCCAGCAGCCGAAGGAGGGTCAATGAGCAGTTCTTC. As protein: CASSRRRVNEQFF.

This clone has only one observation. V and J are TRBV27 and TRBJ2-1; maybe TRBD2 (6 bases). CDR1 and CDR2 from the germline V gene are MNHEY and SMNVEV (reference sequence). The V and J ends lost 5 bases and 8 bases respectively, with 16 bases between them. This CDR3 contains 14 residues. The CDR3 DNA reads TGTGCCAGCAGTGAGTGGGGGGTCTTACATGAGCAGTTCTTC. Translation gives CASSEWGVLHEQFF.

The CDR3 bases are TGTGCCAGCAGCCCAGGGACTAGCGGGAAGGCCGGGGAGCTGTTTTTT. Translating gives CASSPGTSGKAGELFF. This chain links TRBV5-4 with TRBJ2-2, with TRBD2 matching over 13 bases. This CDR3 comprises 16 residues. From germline, CDR1 is SGHNT and CDR2 YYREEE (reference sequence). The junction had 6 bases not matched to a gene; V was cut back by 4 bases and J by 6 bases. Combining the CDR3 with reference TRBV5-4 and TRBJ2-2 gives the whole variable domain ETGVTQSPTHLIKTRGQQVTLRCSSQSGHNTVSWYQQALGQGPQFIFQYYREEENGRGNFPPRFSGLQFPNYSSELNVNALELDDSALYLCASSPGTSGKAGELFFGEGSRLTVL.

The chain joins TRBV2 to TRBJ2-1; D gene ambiguous. With 2 bases removed from V and 3 bases from J, the gap between germline ends came to 5 bases. CDR3 length: 13 amino acids. The germline CDR1 and CDR2 sequences are SNHLY and FYNNEI. CDR3 bases: TGTGCCAGCAGTGAAAAATACTACAATGAGCAGTTCTTC. As protein: CASSEKYYNEQFF.

The V call is TRBV27, the J call TRBJ1-2; 9 bases agree with TRBD1. CDR1 MNHEY and CDR2 SMNVEV come from the germline V gene (reference sequence). The CDR3 totals 18 residues. V shed 0 bases and J 2 bases; nucleotides not matched to a gene: 10. The CDR3: CASSLSYPPGTGNYGYTF. The CDR3 DNA follows: TGTGCCAGCAGTTTATCCTATCCGCCAGGGACAGGGAACTATGGCTACACCTTC.